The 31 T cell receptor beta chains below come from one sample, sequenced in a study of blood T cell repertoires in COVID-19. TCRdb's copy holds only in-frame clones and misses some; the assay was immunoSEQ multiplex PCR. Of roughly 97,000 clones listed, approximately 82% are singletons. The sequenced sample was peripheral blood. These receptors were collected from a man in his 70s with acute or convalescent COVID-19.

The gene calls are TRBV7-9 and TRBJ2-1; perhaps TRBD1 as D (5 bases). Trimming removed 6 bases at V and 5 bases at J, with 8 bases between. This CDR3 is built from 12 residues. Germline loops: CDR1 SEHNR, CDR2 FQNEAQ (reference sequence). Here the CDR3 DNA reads TGTGCCAGCAGATCCAGGGACAATGAGCAGTTCTTC. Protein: CASRSRDNEQFF.

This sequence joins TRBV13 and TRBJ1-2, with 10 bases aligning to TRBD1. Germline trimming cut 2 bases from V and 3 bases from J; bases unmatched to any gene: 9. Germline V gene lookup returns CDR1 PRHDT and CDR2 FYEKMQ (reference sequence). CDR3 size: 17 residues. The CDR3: CASSLKGRDRGYYGYTF. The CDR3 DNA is TGTGCCAGCAGCTTAAAGGGGCGGGACAGGGGATACTATGGCTACACCTTC.

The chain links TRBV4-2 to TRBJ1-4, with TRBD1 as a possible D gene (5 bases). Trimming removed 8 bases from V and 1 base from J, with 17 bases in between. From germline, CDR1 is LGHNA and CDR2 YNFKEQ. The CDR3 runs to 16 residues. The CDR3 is CASRPTRGGTNEKLFF. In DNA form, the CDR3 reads TGTGCCAGCCGTCCGACCCGGGGGGGAACTAATGAAAAACTGTTTTTT.

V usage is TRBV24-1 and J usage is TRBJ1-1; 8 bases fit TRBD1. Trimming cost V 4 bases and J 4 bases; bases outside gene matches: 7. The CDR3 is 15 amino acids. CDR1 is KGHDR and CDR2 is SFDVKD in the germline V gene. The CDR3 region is CATSDQTGVGTEAFF. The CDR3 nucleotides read TGTGCCACCAGTGACCAGACAGGGGTAGGCACTGAAGCTTTCTTT.

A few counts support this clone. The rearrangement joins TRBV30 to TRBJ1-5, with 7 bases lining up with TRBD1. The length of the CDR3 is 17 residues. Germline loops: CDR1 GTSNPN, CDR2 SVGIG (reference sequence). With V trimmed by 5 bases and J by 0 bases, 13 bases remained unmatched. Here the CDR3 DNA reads TGTGCCTGGGACCCAACAGGGGTCGGCTCTAGCAATCAGCCCCAGCATTTT. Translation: CAWDPTGVGSSNQPQHF.

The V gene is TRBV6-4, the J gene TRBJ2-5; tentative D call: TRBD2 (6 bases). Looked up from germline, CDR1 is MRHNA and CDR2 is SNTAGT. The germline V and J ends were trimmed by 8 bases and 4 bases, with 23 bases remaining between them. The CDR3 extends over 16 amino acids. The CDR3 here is CASPRVQGPGGETQYF. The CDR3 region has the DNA TGTGCCAGCCCAAGGGTCCAGGGCCCCGGGGGAGAGACCCAGTACTTC.

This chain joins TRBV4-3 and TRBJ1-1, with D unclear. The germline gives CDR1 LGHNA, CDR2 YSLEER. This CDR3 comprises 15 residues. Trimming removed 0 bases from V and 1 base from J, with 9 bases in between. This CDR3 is CASSQDIRGNTEAFF. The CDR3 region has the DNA TGCGCCAGCAGCCAAGATATCCGGGGGAACACTGAAGCTTTCTTT.

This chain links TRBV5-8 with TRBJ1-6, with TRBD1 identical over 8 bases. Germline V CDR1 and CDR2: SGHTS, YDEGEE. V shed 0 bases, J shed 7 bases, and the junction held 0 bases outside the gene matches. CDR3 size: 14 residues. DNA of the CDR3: TGTGCCAGCAGCTTGGGACAGGGGAATTCACCCCTCCACTTT. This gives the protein CASSLGQGNSPLHF.

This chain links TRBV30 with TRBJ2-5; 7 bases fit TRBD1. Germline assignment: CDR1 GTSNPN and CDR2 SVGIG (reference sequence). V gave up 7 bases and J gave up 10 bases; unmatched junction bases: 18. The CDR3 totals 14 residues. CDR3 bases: TGTGCCTTCTCAAAGGGGACCCAGGGGGTTAGCCAGTACTTC. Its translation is CAFSKGTQGVSQYF.

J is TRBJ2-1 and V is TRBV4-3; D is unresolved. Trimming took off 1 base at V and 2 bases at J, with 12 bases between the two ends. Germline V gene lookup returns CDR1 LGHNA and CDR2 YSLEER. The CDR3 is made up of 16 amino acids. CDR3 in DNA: TGCGCCAGCAGCCAAGTTTTTCCCCCAACCTACAATGAGCAGTTCTTC. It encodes CASSQVFPPTYNEQFF.

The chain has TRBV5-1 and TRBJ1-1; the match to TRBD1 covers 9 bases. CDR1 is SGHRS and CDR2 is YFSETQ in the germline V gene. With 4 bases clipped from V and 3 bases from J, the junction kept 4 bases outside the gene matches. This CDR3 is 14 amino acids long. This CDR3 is CASSGTGPHTEAFF. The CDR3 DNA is TGCGCCAGCAGCGGGACAGGGCCGCACACTGAAGCTTTCTTT.

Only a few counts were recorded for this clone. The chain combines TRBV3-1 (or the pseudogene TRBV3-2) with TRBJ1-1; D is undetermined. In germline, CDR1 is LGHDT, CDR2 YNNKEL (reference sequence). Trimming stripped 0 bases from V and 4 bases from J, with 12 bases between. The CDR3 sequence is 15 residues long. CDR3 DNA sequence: TGTGCCAGCAGCCAAGAACGAGGGCTAAGCACTGAAGCTTTCTTT. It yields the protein CASSQERGLSTEAFF.

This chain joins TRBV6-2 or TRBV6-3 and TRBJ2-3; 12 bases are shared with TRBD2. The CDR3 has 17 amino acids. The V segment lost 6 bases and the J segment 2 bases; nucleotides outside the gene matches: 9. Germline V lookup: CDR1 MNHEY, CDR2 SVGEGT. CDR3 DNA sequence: TGTGCCAGCAGCACCATACTAGCGGGAGGTTTCACAGATACGCAGTATTTT. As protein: CASSTILAGGFTDTQYF.

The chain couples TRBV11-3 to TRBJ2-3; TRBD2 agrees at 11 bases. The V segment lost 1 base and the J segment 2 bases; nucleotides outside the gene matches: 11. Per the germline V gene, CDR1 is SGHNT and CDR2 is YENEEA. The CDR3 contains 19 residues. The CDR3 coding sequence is TGTGCCAGCAGCTTAGGCCGAACTAGCGGGAGATCTTTCACAGATACGCAGTATTTT. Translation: CASSLGRTSGRSFTDTQYF.

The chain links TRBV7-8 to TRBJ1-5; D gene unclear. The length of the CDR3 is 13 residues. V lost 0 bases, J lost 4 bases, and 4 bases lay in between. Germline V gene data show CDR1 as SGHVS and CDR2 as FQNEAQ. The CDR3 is CASSLAANQPQHF. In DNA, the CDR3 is TGTGCCAGCAGCTTAGCAGCAAATCAGCCCCAGCATTTT.

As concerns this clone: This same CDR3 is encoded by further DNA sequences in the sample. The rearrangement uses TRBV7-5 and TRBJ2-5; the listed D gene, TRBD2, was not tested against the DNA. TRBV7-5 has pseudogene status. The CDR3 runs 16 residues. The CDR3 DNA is TGTGCCAGAAGCTCCCCTAGACGGGGAGGCCAGGAGACCCAGTACTTC. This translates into CARSSPRRGGQETQYF.

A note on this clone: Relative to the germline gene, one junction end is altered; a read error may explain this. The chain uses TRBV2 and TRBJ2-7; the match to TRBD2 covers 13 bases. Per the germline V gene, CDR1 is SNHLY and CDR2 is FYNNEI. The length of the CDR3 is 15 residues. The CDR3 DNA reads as TGTGCCAGCATTGAAGGACTAGCGGGGGAGTACGAGCAGTACTTC. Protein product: CASIEGLAGEYEQYF.

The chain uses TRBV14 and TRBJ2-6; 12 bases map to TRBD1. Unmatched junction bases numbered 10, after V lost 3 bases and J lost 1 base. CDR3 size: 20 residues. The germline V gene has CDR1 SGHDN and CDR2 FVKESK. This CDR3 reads CASSQGTGGVSWSGANVLTF. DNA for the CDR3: TGTGCCAGCAGCCAGGGGACAGGGGGCGTATCTTGGTCTGGGGCCAACGTCCTGACTTTC.

The chain's CDR3 is CASSQDGQGTRSFLDEQFF. DNA of the CDR3: TGCGCCAGCAGCCAAGATGGACAGGGGACTAGGTCGTTCCTGGATGAGCAGTTCTTC. The chain combines TRBV4-1 with TRBJ2-1; possible D gene TRBD1, 9 bases. The CDR3 is 19 amino acids. V was pared by 0 bases and J by 8 bases, with 26 bases between. In germline, CDR1 is MGHRA, CDR2 YSYEKL.

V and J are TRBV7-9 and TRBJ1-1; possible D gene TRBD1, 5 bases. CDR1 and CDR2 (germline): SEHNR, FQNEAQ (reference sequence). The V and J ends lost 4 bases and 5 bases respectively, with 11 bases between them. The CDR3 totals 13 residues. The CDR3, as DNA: TGTGCCAGCAGCTCCTGGGGGGGGACTGAAGCTTTCTTT. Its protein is CASSSWGGTEAFF.

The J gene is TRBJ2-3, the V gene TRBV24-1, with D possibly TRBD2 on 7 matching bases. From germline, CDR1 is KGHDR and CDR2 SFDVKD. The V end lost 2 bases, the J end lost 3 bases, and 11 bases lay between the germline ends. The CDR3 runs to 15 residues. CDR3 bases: TGTGCCACCAGTGATTGGGGGGGGCTGACAGATACGCAGTATTTT. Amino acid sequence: CATSDWGGLTDTQYF.

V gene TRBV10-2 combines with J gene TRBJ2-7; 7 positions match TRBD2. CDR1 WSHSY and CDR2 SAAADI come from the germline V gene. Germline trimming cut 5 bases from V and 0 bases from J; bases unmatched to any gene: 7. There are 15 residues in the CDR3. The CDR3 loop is CASSISGLSSYEQYF. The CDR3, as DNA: TGCGCCAGCAGTATTAGCGGGCTTAGCTCCTACGAGCAGTACTTC.

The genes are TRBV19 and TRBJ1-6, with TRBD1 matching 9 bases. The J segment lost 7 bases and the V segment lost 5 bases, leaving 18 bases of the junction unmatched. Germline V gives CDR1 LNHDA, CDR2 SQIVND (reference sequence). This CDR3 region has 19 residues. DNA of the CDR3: TGTGCCAGTAGTTCCTGGCAGGGGACAGGGTATTTTCGGAATTCACCCCTCCACTTT. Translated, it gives CASSSWQGTGYFRNSPLHF.

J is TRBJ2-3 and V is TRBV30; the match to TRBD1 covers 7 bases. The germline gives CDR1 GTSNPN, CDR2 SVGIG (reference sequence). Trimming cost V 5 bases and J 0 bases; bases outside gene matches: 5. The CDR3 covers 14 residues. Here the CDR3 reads CAWEGGLSTDTQYF. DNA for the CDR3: TGTGCCTGGGAAGGGGGCCTAAGCACAGATACGCAGTATTTT. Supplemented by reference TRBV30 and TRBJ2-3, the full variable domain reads SQTIHQWPATLVQPVGSPLSLECTVEGTSNPNLYWYRQAAGRGLQLLFYSVGIGQISSEVPQNLSASRPQDRQFILSSKKLLLSDSGFYLCAWEGGLSTDTQYFGPGTRLTVL.

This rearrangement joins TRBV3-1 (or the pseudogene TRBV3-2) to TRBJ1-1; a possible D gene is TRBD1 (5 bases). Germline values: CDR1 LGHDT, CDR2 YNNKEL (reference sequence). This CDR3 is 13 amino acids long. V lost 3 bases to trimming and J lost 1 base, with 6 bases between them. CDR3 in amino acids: CASSQGGNTEAFF. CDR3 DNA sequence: TGTGCCAGCAGCCAGGGGGGGAACACTGAAGCTTTCTTT.

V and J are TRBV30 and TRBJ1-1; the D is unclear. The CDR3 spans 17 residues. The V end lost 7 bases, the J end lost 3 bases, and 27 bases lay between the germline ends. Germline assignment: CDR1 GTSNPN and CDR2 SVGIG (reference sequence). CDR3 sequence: CASRSWGRGIRDTEAFF. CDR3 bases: TGTGCCTCAAGGAGTTGGGGTAGAGGGATAAGGGACACTGAAGCTTTCTTT.

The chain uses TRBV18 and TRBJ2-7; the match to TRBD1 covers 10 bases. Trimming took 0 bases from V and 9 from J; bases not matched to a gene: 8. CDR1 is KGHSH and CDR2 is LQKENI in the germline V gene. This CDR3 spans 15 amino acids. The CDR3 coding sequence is TGTGCCAGCTCACCACCGGTGACAGGGGGCGCAGGGCAGTACTTC. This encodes CASSPPVTGGAGQYF.

CDR3 DNA sequence: TGTGCCAGCAGCTTAGGCGGGGGGGTGAACACTGAAGCTTTCTTT. It codes for CASSLGGGVNTEAFF. This chain links TRBV7-9 with TRBJ1-1; maybe TRBD1 (5 bases). Per the germline V gene, CDR1 is SEHNR and CDR2 is FQNEAQ (reference sequence). The CDR3 has 15 residues. Deletions cut 1 base from V and 0 bases from J, with 9 bases between.

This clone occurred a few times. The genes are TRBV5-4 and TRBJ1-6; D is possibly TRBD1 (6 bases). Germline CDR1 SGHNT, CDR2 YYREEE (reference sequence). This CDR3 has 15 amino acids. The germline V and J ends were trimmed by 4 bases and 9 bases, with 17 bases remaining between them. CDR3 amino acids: CASSPVGPGASPLHF. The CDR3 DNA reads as TGTGCCAGCAGCCCTGTGGGACCAGGGGCTTCACCCCTCCACTTT. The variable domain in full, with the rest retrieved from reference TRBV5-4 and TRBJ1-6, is ETGVTQSPTHLIKTRGQQVTLRCSSQSGHNTVSWYQQALGQGPQFIFQYYREEENGRGNFPPRFSGLQFPNYSSELNVNALELDDSALYLCASSPVGPGASPLHFGNGTRLTVT.

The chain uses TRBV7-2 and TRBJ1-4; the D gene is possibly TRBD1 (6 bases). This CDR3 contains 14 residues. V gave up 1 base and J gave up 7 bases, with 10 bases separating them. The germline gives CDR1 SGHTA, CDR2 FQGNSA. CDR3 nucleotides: TGTGCCAGCAGCTTAGGGCTGACAGGTGAAAAACTGTTTTTT. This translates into CASSLGLTGEKLFF. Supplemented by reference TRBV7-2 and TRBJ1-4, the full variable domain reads GAGVSQSPSNKVTEKGKDVELRCDPISGHTALYWYRQSLGQGLEFLIYFQGNSAPDKSGLPSDRFSAERTGGSVSTLTIQRTQQEDSAVYLCASSLGLTGEKLFFGSGTQLSVL.

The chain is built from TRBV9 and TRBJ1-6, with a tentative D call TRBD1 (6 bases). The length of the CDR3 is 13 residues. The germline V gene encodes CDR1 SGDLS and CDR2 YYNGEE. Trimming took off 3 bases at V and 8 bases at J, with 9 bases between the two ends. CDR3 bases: TGTGCCAGCAGCGAGCCAGGGGATTCACCCCTCCACTTT. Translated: CASSEPGDSPLHF.